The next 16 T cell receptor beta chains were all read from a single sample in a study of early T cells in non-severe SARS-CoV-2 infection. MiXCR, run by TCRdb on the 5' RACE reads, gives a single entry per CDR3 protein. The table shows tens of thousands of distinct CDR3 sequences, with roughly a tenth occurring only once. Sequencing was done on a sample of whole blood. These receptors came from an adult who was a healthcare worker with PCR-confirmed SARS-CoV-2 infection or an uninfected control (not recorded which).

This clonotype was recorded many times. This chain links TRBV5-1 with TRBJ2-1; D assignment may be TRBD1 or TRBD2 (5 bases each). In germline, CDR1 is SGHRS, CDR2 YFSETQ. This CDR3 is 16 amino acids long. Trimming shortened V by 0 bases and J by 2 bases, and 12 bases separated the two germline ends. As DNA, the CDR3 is TGCGCCAGCAGCTTGGCCGGGGACGCTACCTACAATGAGCAGTTCTTC. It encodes CASSLAGDATYNEQFF.

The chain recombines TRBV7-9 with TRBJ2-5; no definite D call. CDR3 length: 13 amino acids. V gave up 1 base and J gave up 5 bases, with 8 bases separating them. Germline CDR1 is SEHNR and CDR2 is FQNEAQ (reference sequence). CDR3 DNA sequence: TGTGCCAGCAGCTTAGTAGGAGTGGAGACCCAGTACTTC. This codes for CASSLVGVETQYF.

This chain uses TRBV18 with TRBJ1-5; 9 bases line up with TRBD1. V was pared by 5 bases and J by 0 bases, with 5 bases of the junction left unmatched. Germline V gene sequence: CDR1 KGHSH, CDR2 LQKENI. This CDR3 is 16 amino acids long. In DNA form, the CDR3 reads TGTGCCAGCTCATCTACAGGGGGCAATAGCAATCAGCCCCAGCATTTT. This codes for CASSSTGGNSNQPQHF.

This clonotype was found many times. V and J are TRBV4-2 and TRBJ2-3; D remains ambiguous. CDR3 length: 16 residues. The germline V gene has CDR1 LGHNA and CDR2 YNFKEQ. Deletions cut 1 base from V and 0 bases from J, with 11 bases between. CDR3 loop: CASSQVADPSTDTQYF. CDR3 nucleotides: TGTGCCAGCAGCCAAGTCGCGGACCCTAGCACAGATACGCAGTATTTT.

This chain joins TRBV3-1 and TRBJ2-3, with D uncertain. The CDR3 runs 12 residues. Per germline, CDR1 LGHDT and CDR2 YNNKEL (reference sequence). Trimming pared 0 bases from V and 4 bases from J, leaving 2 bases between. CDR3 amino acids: CASSQDSDTQYF. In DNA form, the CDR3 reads TGTGCCAGCAGCCAAGATTCAGATACGCAGTATTTT.

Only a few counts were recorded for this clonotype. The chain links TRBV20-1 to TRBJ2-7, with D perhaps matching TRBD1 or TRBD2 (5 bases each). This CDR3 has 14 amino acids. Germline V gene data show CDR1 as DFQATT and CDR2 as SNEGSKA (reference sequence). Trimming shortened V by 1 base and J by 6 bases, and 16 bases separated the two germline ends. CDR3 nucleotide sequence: TGCAGTGCTAGAGGGCGAGGGGACGCCTTCGAGCAGTACTTC. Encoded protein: CSARGRGDAFEQYF.

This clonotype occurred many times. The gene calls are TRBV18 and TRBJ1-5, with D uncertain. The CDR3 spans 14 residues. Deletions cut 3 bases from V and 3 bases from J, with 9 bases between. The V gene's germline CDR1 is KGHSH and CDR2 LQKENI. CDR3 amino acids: CASSPGRLNQPQHF. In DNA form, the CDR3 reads TGTGCCAGCTCACCTGGCCGGCTCAATCAGCCCCAGCATTTT.

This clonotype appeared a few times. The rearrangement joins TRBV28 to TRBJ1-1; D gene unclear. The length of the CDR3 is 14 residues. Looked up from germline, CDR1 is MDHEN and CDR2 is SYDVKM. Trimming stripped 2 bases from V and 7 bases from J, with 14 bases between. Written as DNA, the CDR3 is TGTGCCAGCAGTTTAGATAAGGGAGGCGTTGAAGCTTTCTTT. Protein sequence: CASSLDKGGVEAFF.

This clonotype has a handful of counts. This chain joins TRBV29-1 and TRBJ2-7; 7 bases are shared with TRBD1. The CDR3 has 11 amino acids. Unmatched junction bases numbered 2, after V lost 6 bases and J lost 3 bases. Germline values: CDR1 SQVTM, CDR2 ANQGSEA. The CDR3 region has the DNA TGCAGCGTGGGGACAGACTACGAGCAGTACTTC. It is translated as CSVGTDYEQYF.

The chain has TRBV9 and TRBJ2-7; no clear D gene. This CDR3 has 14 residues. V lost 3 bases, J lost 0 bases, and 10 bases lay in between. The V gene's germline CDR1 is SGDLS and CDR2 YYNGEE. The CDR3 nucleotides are TGTGCCAGCAGCGGCGACGGATACTCCTACGAGCAGTACTTC. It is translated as CASSGDGYSYEQYF.

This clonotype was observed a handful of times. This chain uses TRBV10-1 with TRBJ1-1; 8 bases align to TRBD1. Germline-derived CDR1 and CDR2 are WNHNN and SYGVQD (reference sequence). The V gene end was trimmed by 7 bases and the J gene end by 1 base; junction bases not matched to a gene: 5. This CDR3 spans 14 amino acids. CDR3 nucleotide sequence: TGCGCCAGCACCTTGACAGGGGAGAACACTGAAGCTTTCTTT. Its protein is CASTLTGENTEAFF.

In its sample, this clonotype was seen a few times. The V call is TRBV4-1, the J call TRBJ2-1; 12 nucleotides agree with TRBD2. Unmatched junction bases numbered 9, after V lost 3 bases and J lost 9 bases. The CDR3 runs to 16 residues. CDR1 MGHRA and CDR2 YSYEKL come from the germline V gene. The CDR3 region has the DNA TGCGCCAGCAGCCAGTGGGAGACTAGCGGGAGTATTGAGCAGTTCTTC. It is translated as CASSQWETSGSIEQFF.

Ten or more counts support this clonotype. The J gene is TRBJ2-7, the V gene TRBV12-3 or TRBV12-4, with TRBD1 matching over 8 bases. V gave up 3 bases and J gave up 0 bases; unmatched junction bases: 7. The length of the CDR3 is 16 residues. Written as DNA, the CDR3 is TGTGCCAGCAGTTTTCACAGGGGGTCAGGCTCCTACGAGCAGTACTTC. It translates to CASSFHRGSGSYEQYF.

The CDR3 reads CASSQKYEQYF. In DNA form, the CDR3 reads TGTGCCAGCAGCCAAAAGTACGAGCAGTACTTC. V and J are TRBV12-3 or TRBV12-4 and TRBJ2-7; D unclear. Trimming shortened V by 6 bases and J by 4 bases, and 7 bases separated the two germline ends. The CDR3 contains 11 residues.

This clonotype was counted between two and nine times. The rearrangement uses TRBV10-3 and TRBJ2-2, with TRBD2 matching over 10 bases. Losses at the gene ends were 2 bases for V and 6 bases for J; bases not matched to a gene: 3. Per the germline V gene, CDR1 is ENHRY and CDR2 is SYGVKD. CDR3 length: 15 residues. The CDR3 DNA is TGTGCCATCAGTGAGCCTAGCGGGAGCGCCGGGGAGCTGTTTTTT. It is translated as CAISEPSGSAGELFF.

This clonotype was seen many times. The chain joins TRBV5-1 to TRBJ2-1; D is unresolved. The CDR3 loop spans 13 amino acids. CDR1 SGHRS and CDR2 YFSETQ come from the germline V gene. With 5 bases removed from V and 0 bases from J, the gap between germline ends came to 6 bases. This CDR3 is CASSPSSYNEQFF. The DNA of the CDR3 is TGCGCCAGCAGTCCGAGCTCCTACAATGAGCAGTTCTTC.